The entry below gives a single T cell receptor beta chain sequence along with its context. Its antigen is unidentified. Germline CDR1 MGHRA, CDR2 YSYEKL. Trimming cost V 2 bases and J 3 bases, with 14 bases left between them. The CDR3 sequence is 15 residues long. This sample is drawn from a study of T cell responses to AZD1222 COVID-19 vaccine. Findings and caveats of the study: Baseline seropositivity occurred in only six AZD1222 recipients. Repertoire sampling occurred only after the peak T cell response. The breadth and depth of Spike-specific TCRs increased once two AZD1222 doses had been given. Donor demographics were predominantly white British with a female majority; clonal diversity may be underestimated.

Profiled with immunoSEQ multiplex PCR; TCRdb holds only in-frame clones, not every one. This sample has about 78,000 clones, with roughly 87% found just once. The sequencing here drew on peripheral blood, taken on day 0 of AZD1222 vaccination. This TCR derives from an adult in good health. V usage is TRBV4-1 and J usage is TRBJ2-7; D is perhaps TRBD1 (6 bases). The CDR3 loop reads CASSQPVRGGYEQYF. CDR3 in DNA: TGCGCCAGCAGCCAACCAGTCCGAGGGGGCTACGAGCAGTACTTC.